These 8 T cell receptor beta chains originate from one sample sequenced in a study of vaccination effects on CD4 cells after COVID-19. Generated by immunoSEQ multiplex PCR, the TCRdb table keeps only in-frame clones and is missing some. The sample has about 8,000 clones, approximately 75% seen once. Their antigen targets remain unknown. ViraFEST expansion of antigen-specific CD4+ T cells with viral peptide pools preceded sequencing. The culture ran for under eleven days, and then CD4+ T cells were isolated. The sample consisted of CD4+ T cells from PBMCs cultured with HCoV-229E spike peptides, taken before COVID-19 vaccination. The source of these receptors is a human donor who received a COVID-19 vaccine.

The rearrangement links TRBV6-5 to TRBJ2-1, with D possibly matching TRBD2 (6 bases). Trimming took off 0 bases at V and 7 bases at J, with 13 bases between the two ends. Looked up from germline, CDR1 is MNHEY and CDR2 is SVGAGI. The CDR3 extends over 15 amino acids. CDR3 sequence: CASSYSLQRANEQFF. The CDR3 nucleotides read TGTGCCAGCAGTTACTCTCTGCAGCGGGCGAATGAGCAGTTCTTC.

The chain carries TRBV5-1 and TRBJ2-1; 9 bases are shared with TRBD1. The junction had 12 bases not matched to a gene; V was cut back by 7 bases and J by 1 base. The CDR3 totals 17 residues. Germline-derived CDR1 and CDR2 are SGHRS and YFSETQ. CDR3 amino acids: CASGPGQGPLSYNEQFF. DNA of the CDR3: TGCGCCAGCGGCCCGGGACAGGGACCCCTTTCCTACAATGAGCAGTTCTTC.

J is TRBJ1-1 and V is TRBV4-2; perhaps TRBD1 as D (5 bases). The CDR3 totals 15 residues. Trimming left V 0 bases short and J 5 bases short, with 13 bases between. CDR1 LGHNA and CDR2 YNFKEQ come from the germline V gene. This CDR3 reads CASSQDTGGGTEAFF. The CDR3 region has the DNA TGTGCCAGCAGCCAAGATACGGGGGGGGGAACTGAAGCTTTCTTT.

This clone was picked up one time. The V and J genes are TRBV19 and TRBJ1-1, with D perhaps matching TRBD1 (5 bases). The germline V and J ends were trimmed by 6 bases and 5 bases, with 10 bases remaining between them. Germline values: CDR1 LNHDA, CDR2 SQIVND (reference sequence). CDR3 length: 12 residues. The CDR3 bases are TGTGCCAGTAGGGGGGGAAGGACTGAAGCTTTCTTT. Its protein is CASRGGRTEAFF.

By share of the sample, this clone is hyperexpanded (1% or more). The V call is TRBV2, the J call TRBJ1-1; maybe TRBD1 (5 bases). Germline V gene data show CDR1 as SNHLY and CDR2 as FYNNEI. V was pared by 10 bases and J by 5 bases, with 20 bases between. This CDR3 has 14 amino acids. CDR3 residues: CATKQQGDWTEAFF. For the CDR3, the DNA is TGTGCCACAAAACAGCAGGGAGATTGGACTGAAGCTTTCTTT.

The chain recombines TRBV6-4 with TRBJ2-3; 7 bases fit TRBD2. The trim removed 0 bases at V and 3 bases at J, leaving 6 bases unmatched. CDR1 is MRHNA, CDR2 SNTAGT, per germline. CDR3 length: 16 amino acids. Here the CDR3 reads CASSDSAGAETDTQYF. The CDR3 DNA sequence: TGTGCCAGCAGTGACTCGGCGGGAGCGGAGACAGATACGCAGTATTTT.

This rearrangement joins TRBV2 to TRBJ1-2, with 11 bases matching TRBD1. This CDR3 region has 15 residues. The germline V gene has CDR1 SNHLY and CDR2 FYNNEI. Losses at the gene ends were 4 bases for V and 7 bases for J; bases not matched to a gene: 8. Here the CDR3 DNA reads TGTGCCAGCAGTGTCGGGGACAGGGGGATTGGTGGCTACACCTTC. Encoded protein: CASSVGDRGIGGYTF.

V gene TRBV2 combines with J gene TRBJ2-3; no clear D. The germline CDR1 and CDR2 sequences are SNHLY and FYNNEI. The CDR3 runs to 12 residues. V lost 4 bases to trimming and J lost 0 bases, with 2 bases between them. CDR3 protein: CASSVSTDTQYF. For the CDR3, the DNA is TGTGCCAGCAGTGTCAGCACAGATACGCAGTATTTT.